Listed here is a single T cell receptor (beta chain). The antigen remains undetermined. CDR3 size: 13 residues. Trimming took off 1 base at V and 3 bases at J, with 5 bases between the two ends. Germline CDR1 and CDR2: MGHRA and YSYEKL. This sample is drawn from a study of OX40 agonist ivuxolimab in advanced cancers. As for the study in general: Ivuxolimab, an antibody that agonizes OX40 (CD134), was administered to the patients.

Overall study findings and caveats: Clonal expansion by week 6 occurred in CD4+ and CD8+ blood T cells (at 0.1 to 3.0 mg/kg).

The table came from immunoSEQ multiplex PCR; TCRdb's copy has only in-frame clones and leaves some out. In the table there are about 45,000 clones, 70% to 90% of which are singletons. Patients with a history of autoimmune disease or on systemic immunosuppression were excluded. This chain joins TRBV4-1 and TRBJ2-3; D uncertain. The sample was CD4+ or CD8+ T cells sorted from blood, taken in a trial of the OX40 agonist ivuxolimab. The source of this sequence is an adult with an advanced solid tumor such as melanoma, head and neck, liver or kidney cancer. CDR3 in DNA: TGCGCCAGCAGCCAAGGCAAAACAGATACGCAGTATTTT. It translates to CASSQGKTDTQYF.